Listed below are T cell receptor beta chains from one sample, sequenced in a study of T cell responses to AZD1222 COVID-19 vaccine. The method was immunoSEQ multiplex PCR; TCRdb's version includes in-frame clones alone and lacks a portion of them. Of under 150,000 clones detected, roughly nine tenths appear once; the ten largest clones hold 1.5% to 2%. The material was peripheral blood, obtained on day 0 of AZD1222 vaccination. The receptors derive from an adult in good health. The CDR3 runs from the conserved cysteine through the conserved F or W. D genes are given only for firm matches. Not all rows give a size; the values are once, few, many and, for expanded clones, a class.

size,length,D,J,V,CDR3,DNA
-,14,-,TRBJ1-2,TRBV7-2,CASSPDRVNYGYTF,TGTGCCAGCAGCCCGGACAGAGTTAACTATGGCTACACCTTC
once,14,-,TRBJ1-5,TRBV19,CASSQQGRGQPQHF,TGTGCCAGTAGTCAGCAGGGGCGCGGTCAGCCCCAGCATTTT
-,12,TRBD1,TRBJ2-1,TRBV7-8,CASSGGTGQQFF,TGTGCCAGCAGCGGGGGGACAGGTCAGCAGTTCTTC
-,14,TRBD2,TRBJ2-2,TRBV28,CASSGRFYTGELFF,TGTGCCAGTAGCGGGAGATTCTACACCGGGGAGCTGTTTTTT
-,14,TRBD1,TRBJ1-5,TRBV27,CASSWGTGNQPQHF,TGTGCCAGCAGTTGGGGGACAGGGAATCAGCCCCAGCATTTT
-,17,-,TRBJ1-2,TRBV19,CASRFLARTGFNYGYTF,TGTGCCAGTAGATTCCTCGCCAGAACAGGGTTTAACTATGGCTACACCTTC
-,14,TRBD1,TRBJ1-5,TRBV25-1,CASSERGPGQPQHF,TGTGCCAGCAGTGAGAGGGGGCCGGGGCAGCCCCAGCATTTT
-,15,-,TRBJ1-6,TRBV18,CASSPWQLNNSPLHF,TGTGCCAGCTCACCTTGGCAGCTAAATAATTCACCCCTCCACTTT
-,13,-,TRBJ2-5,TRBV10-2,CASRRRRQETQYF,TGCGCCAGCAGAAGAAGACGGCAAGAGACCCAGTACTTC
-,21,-,TRBJ1-6,TRBV27,CASSLRVAAGSSPSNNSPLHF,TGTGCCAGCAGTTTACGCGTAGCGGCCGGGTCGTCCCCTAGTAATAATTCACCCCTCCACTTT
-,16,-,TRBJ2-5,TRBV14,CASSQGLGGVEETQYF,TGTGCCAGCAGCCAAGGGCTAGGGGGGGTTGAAGAGACCCAGTACTTC
-,16,TRBD1,TRBJ1-5,TRBV6-2/TRBV6-3,CASSPDRERGNQPQHF,TGTGCCAGCAGTCCCGACAGGGAGAGGGGCAATCAGCCCCAGCATTTT
-,15,TRBD1,TRBJ2-7,TRBV5-4,CASSLEGQGVHEQYF,TGTGCCAGCAGCTTGGAGGGACAGGGGGTCCACGAGCAGTACTTC
-,14,TRBD2,TRBJ2-7,TRBV7-9,CASGMETSGNEQYF,TGTGCCAGCGGAATGGAGACTAGCGGGAACGAGCAGTACTTC
once,13,-,TRBJ1-4,TRBV10-1,CASTRGENEKLFF,TGCGCCAGCACCAGGGGCGAGAATGAAAAACTGTTTTTT
-,15,TRBD1,TRBJ1-2,TRBV19,CASSIDGQGNYGYTF,TGTGCCAGTAGTATAGACGGACAGGGCAACTATGGCTACACCTTC
-,15,TRBD1,TRBJ2-7,TRBV9,CASSPAGGQGYEQYF,TGTGCCAGCAGTCCTGCCGGGGGACAGGGATACGAGCAGTACTTC
-,15,TRBD1,TRBJ1-5,TRBV18,CASSPKTGSNQPQHF,TGTGCCAGCTCACCCAAGACAGGGTCCAATCAGCCCCAGCATTTT
-,14,-,TRBJ1-1,TRBV2,CASRQGPLNTEAFF,TGTGCCAGCAGACAAGGCCCCTTGAACACTGAAGCTTTCTTT
-,16,-,TRBJ2-3,TRBV5-5,CASRPSRDRRADTQYF,TGTGCCAGTCGACCCTCGCGCGATCGGAGGGCAGATACGCAGTATTTT
once,13,-,TRBJ1-6,TRBV9,CASSTRGDPPLHF,TGTGCCAGCAGCACCCGGGGGGACCCACCCCTCCACTTT
-,16,TRBD1,TRBJ2-4,TRBV10-3,CAISDERGRIQNIQYF,TGTGCCATCAGTGATGAGAGGGGGCGCATCCAAAACATTCAGTACTTC
-,14,TRBD1,TRBJ2-3,TRBV7-7,CASSPGQGTDTQYF,TGTGCCAGCAGCCCGGGACAGGGGACAGATACGCAGTATTTT
-,19,-,TRBJ2-1,TRBV7-2,CASSSYHTVAANPRNEQFF,TGTGCCAGCAGCTCCTACCATACGGTAGCGGCCAATCCCCGGAATGAGCAGTTCTTC
-,14,-,TRBJ1-1,TRBV7-9,CASSLRAVNTEAFF,TGTGCCAGCAGCTTACGGGCGGTTAACACTGAAGCTTTCTTT
once,12,-,TRBJ1-6,TRBV30,CAWSVPPSPLHF,TGTGCCTGGAGTGTACCCCCCTCACCCCTCCACTTT
-,14,TRBD1,TRBJ1-1,TRBV7-3,CASSSGGIGHEAFF,TGTGCCAGCAGCTCAGGGGGGATTGGGCATGAAGCTTTCTTT
-,14,TRBD1,TRBJ2-2,TRBV2,CASKGAENTGELFF,TGTGCCAGCAAGGGGGCAGAGAACACCGGGGAGCTGTTTTTT
-,15,TRBD1,TRBJ2-2,TRBV24-1,CATSDPTGPTGELFF,TGTGCCACCAGTGACCCGACAGGGCCCACCGGGGAGCTGTTTTTT
-,15,-,TRBJ1-2,TRBV6-5,CASSNWGGVNYGYTF,TGTGCCAGCAGTAACTGGGGCGGAGTGAACTATGGCTACACCTTC
-,16,-,TRBJ2-2,TRBV4-3,CASSQEGGRGTGELFF,TGCGCCAGCAGCCAAGAGGGGGGAAGAGGGACCGGGGAGCTGTTTTTT
-,17,TRBD2,TRBJ2-3,TRBV5-6,CASSYQTSGLSTDTQYF,TGTGCCAGCAGCTACCAAACTAGCGGGTTGAGCACAGATACGCAGTATTTT
-,13,-,TRBJ2-7,TRBV15,CATSRGGFNEQYF,TGTGCCACCAGCAGAGGAGGGTTTAACGAGCAGTACTTC
-,13,-,TRBJ2-7,TRBV27,CASSLQPSYEQYF,TGTGCCAGCAGTTTACAGCCCTCCTACGAGCAGTACTTC
-,13,-,TRBJ1-2,TRBV18,CASSPQGWDGYTF,TGTGCCAGCTCACCACAGGGATGGGATGGCTACACCTTC
-,13,-,TRBJ1-1,TRBV20-1,CSASLRRGAEAFF,TGCAGTGCTAGTCTTAGGCGGGGGGCTGAAGCTTTCTTT
-,15,TRBD2,TRBJ2-1,TRBV28,CASDTGTSGFNEQFF,TGTGCCAGCGATACCGGGACTAGCGGGTTCAATGAGCAGTTCTTC
-,16,-,TRBJ1-2,TRBV7-8,CASSLWAPGEGYGYTF,TGTGCCAGCAGCTTATGGGCCCCAGGGGAGGGCTATGGCTACACCTTC
once,13,TRBD2,TRBJ2-1,TRBV6-5,CASRLAGGSEQFF,TGTGCCAGCAGACTAGCGGGGGGTTCTGAGCAGTTCTTC
-,13,-,TRBJ1-1,TRBV9,CASTASEGTEAFF,TGTGCCAGCACCGCTAGCGAGGGGACTGAAGCTTTCTTT
-,13,-,TRBJ1-5,TRBV28,CASSLGSNQPQHF,TGTGCCAGCAGTTTGGGCAGCAATCAGCCCCAGCATTTT
-,12,TRBD2,TRBJ2-3,TRBV7-9,CASILSGDTQYF,TGTGCCAGCATCCTTAGCGGGGATACGCAGTATTTT
-,14,-,TRBJ1-2,TRBV7-2,CASSLVGAEYGYTF,TGTGCCAGCAGCTTAGTCGGCGCGGAGTATGGCTACACCTTC
-,15,-,TRBJ2-1,TRBV2,CASSPLGGAPGEQFF,TGTGCCAGCAGTCCCCTAGGGGGGGCACCGGGTGAGCAGTTCTTC
-,15,-,TRBJ1-5,TRBV9,CASSVSGVGNQPQHF,TGTGCCAGCAGCGTATCAGGGGTTGGCAATCAGCCCCAGCATTTT
-,15,TRBD2,TRBJ2-5,TRBV10-3,CAISSSGGFQETQYF,TGTGCCATCAGTTCTAGCGGGGGCTTCCAAGAGACCCAGTACTTC
-,15,-,TRBJ2-7,TRBV7-9,CASRGFERGGYEQYF,TGTGCCAGCAGGGGATTTGAACGGGGAGGCTACGAGCAGTACTTC
-,16,TRBD1,TRBJ2-3,TRBV4-3,CASSEGQSSLTDTQYF,TGCGCCAGCAGCGAGGGACAGTCAAGCCTCACAGATACGCAGTATTTT
-,16,TRBD2,TRBJ2-1,TRBV7-9,CASSLGPVRENPEQFF,TGTGCCAGCAGCCTTGGCCCCGTGCGGGAGAACCCTGAGCAGTTCTTC
once,15,TRBD1,TRBJ1-1,TRBV12-5,CASGLAKDRKTEAFF,TGTGCTAGTGGTTTGGCCAAGGACAGGAAGACTGAAGCTTTCTTT